This T cell receptor (beta chain) is drawn from a study of T cells in localized non-small cell lung cancer. This clone was seen a handful of times. The V gene's germline CDR1 is MNHNS and CDR2 SASEGT. With V trimmed by 2 bases and J by 7 bases, 6 bases remained unmatched. The CDR3 runs to 15 residues. The assay was immunoSEQ multiplex PCR, and TCRdb's table has in-frame clones only and misses some. The table includes around 39,000 clones, 88% detected once. Source: peripheral blood, taken before any cancer treatment. The rearrangement joins TRBV6-1 to TRBJ2-5, with TRBD1 identical over 11 bases. The sequence derives from a woman between 35 and 70 years old with stage I lung adenocarcinoma. CDR3 bases: TGTGCCAGCAGTGAACTGGGACAGGGGGAGGTGACCCAGTACTTC. Encoded protein: CASSELGQGEVTQYF.